This T cell receptor beta chain was recovered during a study of response to subunit inactivated influenza vaccine. The V and J ends lost 7 bases and 2 bases respectively, with 9 bases between them. The CDR3 consists of 11 residues. Germline loops: CDR1 SQVTM, CDR2 ANQGSEA. This clonotype has a handful of counts. TCRdb called the RT-PCR reads again in MiXCR, with one record for every CDR3 protein. This table holds roughly 190,000 distinct CDR3 sequences, about 12% found once. The sample was also reused in another study, on T cells expressing NK-cell markers. That work contributes: It was by 5'RACE template switching with UMIs that TCR beta cDNA was made. All TCR beta repertoires analysed originated from sorted CD3+CD56+NKG2C+, CD3+CD56+NKG2C- and CD3+CD56-NKG2C+ T cells. HCMV seropositivity characterized seven of the eight sequenced donors, and seronegativity one. Leadership of the CD3+CD56-NKG2C+ fraction also belonged to these clonotypes in several donors.

The rearrangement joins TRBV29-1 to TRBJ2-7, with D perhaps matching TRBD1 (6 bases). The sample here was CD8+ T cells sorted from PBMCs, taken approximately 12 days after vaccination. The source of this sequence is a middle-aged man who received an inactivated influenza vaccine. The CDR3 nucleotides read TGCAGCGCCGGGACAACCTACGAGCAGTACTTC. Protein product: CSAGTTYEQYF.